The T cell receptor (beta chain) under discussion was sequenced for a study of T cell responses to AZD1222 COVID-19 vaccine. Study results and limitations: A mostly white British donor set with more females was recruited, and clonal diversity was possibly underestimated.

A word on this clone: Its cognate antigen is unknown.

TCRdb's table, derived via immunoSEQ multiplex PCR, lists solely in-frame clones and lacks some. The sample contains approximately 140,000 clones, roughly 90% of which appear only once. This CDR3 is 12 amino acids long. Trimming took off 4 bases at V and 12 bases at J, with 16 bases between the two ends. Germline CDR1 WNHNN, CDR2 SYGVQD (reference sequence). Material: peripheral blood, obtained on day 0 of AZD1222 vaccination. The receptor's source is an adult in good health. This chain links TRBV10-1 with TRBJ2-7; no clear D. The CDR3 protein is CASSGVGAGPYF. CDR3 bases: TGCGCCAGCAGTGGTGTTGGAGCAGGCCCGTACTTC.